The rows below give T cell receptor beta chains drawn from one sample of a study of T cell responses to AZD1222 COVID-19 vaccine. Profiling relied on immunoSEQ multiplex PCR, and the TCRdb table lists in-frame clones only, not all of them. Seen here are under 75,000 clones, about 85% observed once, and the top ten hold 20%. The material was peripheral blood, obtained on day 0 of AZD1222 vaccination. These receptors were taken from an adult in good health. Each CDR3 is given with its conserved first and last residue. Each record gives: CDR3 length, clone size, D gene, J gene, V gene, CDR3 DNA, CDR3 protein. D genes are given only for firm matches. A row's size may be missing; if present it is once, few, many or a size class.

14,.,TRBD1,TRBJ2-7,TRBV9,TGTGCCAGCAGCCCAGGACAGGGCTACTACGAGCAGTACTTC,CASSPGQGYYEQYF
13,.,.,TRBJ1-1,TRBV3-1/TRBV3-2,TGTGCCAGCAGCCACCGACAGCTTACTGAAGCTTTCTTT,CASSHRQLTEAFF
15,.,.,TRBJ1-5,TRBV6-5,TGTGCCAGCAGTCCCAGGAGCACCCGGGGCCAGCCCCAGCATTTT,CASSPRSTRGQPQHF
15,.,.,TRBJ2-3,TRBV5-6,TGTGCCAGCAGCCTAAGGCCAGCGTACACAGATACGCAGTATTTT,CASSLRPAYTDTQYF
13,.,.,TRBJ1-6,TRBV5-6,TGTGCCAGCAGCTTGAGACAGAATTCACCCCTCCACTTT,CASSLRQNSPLHF
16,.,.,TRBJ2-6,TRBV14,TGTGCCAGCAGCCAAGCAGGGGCAACTGGGGCCAACGTCCTGACTTTC,CASSQAGATGANVLTF
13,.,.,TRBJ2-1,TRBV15,TGTGCCACCAGCAGAGGAAATTACAATGAGCAGTTCTTC,CATSRGNYNEQFF
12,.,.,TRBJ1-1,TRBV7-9,TGTGCCAACGGAGAGATGAACACTGAAGCTTTCTTT,CANGEMNTEAFF
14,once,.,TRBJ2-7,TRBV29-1,TGCAGCGCCCTCCTTCGGGGATCTACGAAAGAGCAGTACTTC,CSALLRGSTKEQYF
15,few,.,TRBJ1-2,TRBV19,TGTGCCAGTAGCCCCTGGGGGGGGGCTGGCTATGGCTACACCTTC,CASSPWGGAGYGYTF
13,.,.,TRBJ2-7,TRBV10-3,TGTGCCATCAAGGGCCCAATGAGCTACGAGCAGTACTTC,CAIKGPMSYEQYF
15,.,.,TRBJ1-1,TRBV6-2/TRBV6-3,TGTGCCAGCAGTTCTACTCTCGATGTGGATACTGAAGCTTTCTTT,CASSSTLDVDTEAFF
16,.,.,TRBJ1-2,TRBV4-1,TGCGCCAGCAGCCAAGGGGACAACGAAGCTAACTATGGCTACACCTTC,CASSQGDNEANYGYTF
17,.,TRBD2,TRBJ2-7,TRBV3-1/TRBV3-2,TGTGCCAGCAGCCAAAACCATTTCTCGACTAGCGCGTACGAGCAGTACTTC,CASSQNHFSTSAYEQYF
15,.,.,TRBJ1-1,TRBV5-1,TGCGCCAGCAGCTTGGGAGATACCTGGAACACTGAAGCTTTCTTT,CASSLGDTWNTEAFF
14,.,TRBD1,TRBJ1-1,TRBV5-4,TGTGCCGGGGGGACAGGGGGGGTGAACACTGAAGCTTTCTTT,CAGGTGGVNTEAFF
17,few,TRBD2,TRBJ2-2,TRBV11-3,TGTGCCAGCAGCTCGTCCCGGACTAGCGGGAGTTCCGGGGAGCTGTTTTTT,CASSSSRTSGSSGELFF
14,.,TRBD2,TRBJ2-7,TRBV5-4,TGTGCCAGCAGCTCTAGCGGGAGTAACTACGAGCAGTACTTC,CASSSSGSNYEQYF
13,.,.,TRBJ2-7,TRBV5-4,TGTGCCAGCAGCTTGGATGGGGTTCGGACGGAGAACTTC,CASSLDGVRTENF
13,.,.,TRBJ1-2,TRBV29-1,TGCAGCGTTAATGAGGCAGGGCTGTATGGCTACACCTTC,CSVNEAGLYGYTF